This TCR beta chain was profiled in a study of T cells in Graves' hyperthyroidism and ophthalmopathy. Amplified regions were TCR beta CDR3 sequences from RNA transcripts. HTBI primers were the set used in a first-round RT-PCR of the TCR CDR3. TCRdb called the multiplex PCR reads again in MiXCR, with one record for every CDR3 protein. In the table there are roughly 840,000 distinct CDR3 sequences, 35% to 45% of which are singletons. Stable hyperthyroidism: no ophthalmopathy progression over 18 months of follow-up. V shed 4 bases and J shed 7 bases, with 8 bases lying between them. The CDR3 spans 11 residues. Germline assignment: CDR1 SQVTM and CDR2 ANQGSEA.

The specimen sequenced was blood. The TCR originated in a man between 18 and 35 years old with Graves' hyperthyroidism. The genes are TRBV29-1 and TRBJ1-5, with D possibly TRBD1 on 6 matching bases. The CDR3 region has the DNA TGCAGCGTTGGAGGGGGGCAGCCCCAGCATTTT. This translates into CSVGGGQPQHF.